Listed below are T cell receptor beta chains from one sample, sequenced in a study of technical replicates of blood from several donors. Using immunoSEQ multiplex PCR, the repertoire was profiled, and TCRdb retains in-frame clones only, with some absent. The sample has 65,000 to 85,000 clones; about 96% are singletons. Sequencing was performed on T cells isolated from PBMCs. The receptors come from a human donor in good health. Each CDR3 is given with its conserved first and last residue. D genes are given only for firm matches. A row's size may be missing; if present it is once, few, many or a size class.

CDR3 length	V gene	D gene	J gene	clone size	CDR3 DNA	CDR3 protein
14	TRBV28	.	TRBJ1-3	once	TGTGCCAGCATTGGACACTCCTCTGGAAACACCATATATTTT	CASIGHSSGNTIYF
14	TRBV11-3	TRBD1	TRBJ1-1	.	TGTGCCAGCAGCTTAGGGACAGGGAACACTGAAGCTTTCTTT	CASSLGTGNTEAFF
16	TRBV5-1	.	TRBJ1-5	.	TGCGCCAGCAGCTTGCTCCCAACAGGGAACGATCAGCCCCAGCATTTT	CASSLLPTGNDQPQHF
16	TRBV6-1	TRBD1	TRBJ1-5	.	TGTGCCAGCAGTGAGGGACAGGGACCCGGGAATCAGCCCCAGCATTTT	CASSEGQGPGNQPQHF
16	TRBV5-5	.	TRBJ1-5	.	TGTGCCAGCAGCACACTCGACGGGGGTACGGATCAGCCCCAGCATTTT	CASSTLDGGTDQPQHF
15	TRBV5-1	.	TRBJ2-2	.	TGCGCCAGCAGCTTAGAATCAGGCGACACCGGGGAGCTGTTTTTT	CASSLESGDTGELFF
14	TRBV6-1	.	TRBJ2-3	.	TGTGCCAGCAGTGAACGCGGGAATCTGGATACGCAGTATTTT	CASSERGNLDTQYF
15	TRBV4-2	TRBD2	TRBJ2-3	.	TGTGCCAGCAGCCAAGGACTAGCGGGCACAGATACGCAGTATTTT	CASSQGLAGTDTQYF
14	TRBV18	TRBD1	TRBJ2-7	.	TGTGCCAGCTCACCACCGACAGGGGGCCACGAGCAGTACTTC	CASSPPTGGHEQYF
13	TRBV29-1	.	TRBJ2-3	.	TGCAGCGTTGATGGGCAGATGGGAGATACGCAGTATTTT	CSVDGQMGDTQYF
17	TRBV9	TRBD1	TRBJ1-6	once	TGTGCCAGCAGCGTTGGGGGAAGGGGGCTCTATAATTCACCCCTCCACTTT	CASSVGGRGLYNSPLHF
19	TRBV14	TRBD1	TRBJ2-7	.	TGTGCCAGCAGCCAGTTTGGCATACCTCAGGGGGCGAGAGACTACGAGCAGTACTTC	CASSQFGIPQGARDYEQYF
14	TRBV5-1	.	TRBJ2-7	.	TGCGCCAGCAGCTTGGGAGGGCTAGCCTTAGAGCAGTACTTC	CASSLGGLALEQYF
15	TRBV12-5	TRBD1	TRBJ1-2	.	TGTGCTAGTGGTTTGGCCCATACAGGGGCCCATGGCTACACCTTC	CASGLAHTGAHGYTF
16	TRBV30	.	TRBJ1-2	.	TGTGCCTGGAGTGTCCCCCTATCCCCGACTAACTATGGCTACACCTTC	CAWSVPLSPTNYGYTF
15	TRBV28	.	TRBJ2-1	.	TGTGCCAGCAGGTTACAGGGAGGGTCCTACAATGAGCAGTTCTTC	CASRLQGGSYNEQFF
13	TRBV10-1	.	TRBJ2-1	.	TGCGCCAGCAGTTCGGACGTCGGGGATGAGCAGTTCTTC	CASSSDVGDEQFF
15	TRBV4-1	.	TRBJ2-3	.	TGCGCCAGCAGCCGGACGCAGGGGACCACAGATACGCAGTATTTT	CASSRTQGTTDTQYF
13	TRBV5-1	.	TRBJ2-2	.	TGCGCCAGCAGCCAGGGTGGGGCCGGGGAGCTGTTTTTT	CASSQGGAGELFF
13	TRBV29-1	TRBD1	TRBJ2-3	.	TGCAGCGTTGGCGACAGGGGCACAGATACGCAGTATTTT	CSVGDRGTDTQYF
12	TRBV2	.	TRBJ2-5	.	TGTGCCATAACCCAGGGGACGGAGACCCAGTACTTC	CAITQGTETQYF
13	TRBV9	TRBD1	TRBJ1-3	.	TGTGCCAGCAGCCAGACAGGGTTAGACACCATATATTTT	CASSQTGLDTIYF
16	TRBV4-1	.	TRBJ1-2	.	TGCGCCAGCAGCCAAGATCTAGACAGTTGGGGCTATGGCTACACCTTC	CASSQDLDSWGYGYTF
16	TRBV6-5	.	TRBJ1-1	.	TGTGCCAGCAGTTACTCCAGGGGCATGGGGGACACTGAAGCTTTCTTT	CASSYSRGMGDTEAFF
15	TRBV28	TRBD1	TRBJ2-1	.	TGTGCCAGCAGCCGAACAGGGGATAAAGGCAATGAGCAGTTCTTC	CASSRTGDKGNEQFF
17	TRBV25-1	TRBD1	TRBJ1-4	.	TGTGCCAGCAGTGAATGGGTCGGGGACAGGGGAAACGAAAAACTGTTTTTT	CASSEWVGDRGNEKLFF
14	TRBV11-3	.	TRBJ2-7	.	TGTGCCAGCAGCTTACACCGGGGTGTGGACGAGCAGTACTTC	CASSLHRGVDEQYF
14	TRBV4-1	.	TRBJ2-7	.	TGCGCCAGCAGCCAAGAACCGGCGGGTAGGGAGCAGTACTTC	CASSQEPAGREQYF
15	TRBV6-5	.	TRBJ1-1	.	TGTGCCAGCACCTCCTCATTAGTCCTGAACACTGAAGCTTTCTTT	CASTSSLVLNTEAFF
17	TRBV28	.	TRBJ1-1	.	TGTGCCAGCAAAGAACGGCTGAGCAGGGGCGCAAACACTGAAGCTTTCTTT	CASKERLSRGANTEAFF
15	TRBV6-5	.	TRBJ2-7	.	TGTGCCAGCAGTTATAGTTCTGGGGGAGGCCACGAGCAGTACTTC	CASSYSSGGGHEQYF
14	TRBV5-6	.	TRBJ1-5	.	TGTGCCAGCAGCTTGAGGGGGAGCAATCAGCCCCAGCATTTT	CASSLRGSNQPQHF
14	TRBV2	TRBD1	TRBJ2-7	.	TGTGCCACCTACCGGGACAGGGATACCTACGAGCAGTACTTC	CATYRDRDTYEQYF
16	TRBV9	TRBD1	TRBJ2-5	.	TGTGCCAGCAGCCCTCGGCCGGGACAGACCTCGGAGACCCAGTACTTC	CASSPRPGQTSETQYF
14	TRBV13	TRBD1	TRBJ2-3	.	TGTGCCAGCAGAACCGGGACAGGGGTAGATACGCAGTATTTT	CASRTGTGVDTQYF
17	TRBV7-9	TRBD1	TRBJ2-1	.	TGTGCCAGCAGAGGCCCAGCGGGACAGGGGGCGGACAATGAGCAGTTCTTC	CASRGPAGQGADNEQFF
15	TRBV6-5	TRBD1	TRBJ1-1	.	TGTGCCAGCAAAAGACAGGGCCTGGGGAACACTGAAGCTTTCTTT	CASKRQGLGNTEAFF
14	TRBV5-4	.	TRBJ2-5	.	TGTGCCAGCAGCTTTTTGGACAGCGGAGAGACCCAGTACTTC	CASSFLDSGETQYF
18	TRBV11-2	.	TRBJ2-1	.	TGTGCCAGCAGCTTACGGACCTACTTAGCGAGCTCCTACAATGAGCAGTTCTTC	CASSLRTYLASSYNEQFF
14	TRBV2	TRBD1	TRBJ1-2	.	TGTGCCAGCCCTACCGGGACAGGGAACTATGGCTACACCTTC	CASPTGTGNYGYTF
18	TRBV6-1	TRBD1	TRBJ2-1	.	TGTGCCAGCAGTGCGTCAGTGATGACAGGGGATTATTTCAATGAGCAGTTCTTC	CASSASVMTGDYFNEQFF
15	TRBV11-2	TRBD1	TRBJ2-7	.	TGTGCCAGCAGTCAGAGGGGACAGGGGACGGGCGAGCAGTACTTC	CASSQRGQGTGEQYF
14	TRBV6-1	.	TRBJ2-7	.	TGTGCCAGCTCTACAAACCCGAGACAGGACGAGCAGTACTTC	CASSTNPRQDEQYF
17	TRBV7-9	TRBD2	TRBJ2-3	.	TGTGCCAGCAGCTTAGGGGGACTAGCGGGAGTGTCAGATACGCAGTATTTT	CASSLGGLAGVSDTQYF
16	TRBV13	TRBD2	TRBJ2-2	.	TGTGCCAGCAGCTTAATCGCGGGAGGGTACACCGGGGAGCTGTTTTTT	CASSLIAGGYTGELFF
14	TRBV7-2	.	TRBJ2-3	.	TGTGCCAGCAGCTTAATGCAGGGGCCAGATACGCAGTATTTT	CASSLMQGPDTQYF
13	TRBV28	TRBD2	TRBJ2-2	.	TGTGCCAGCAGTTTCGGGGGGACCGGGGAGCTGTTTTTT	CASSFGGTGELFF
14	TRBV27	.	TRBJ2-1	.	TGTGCCAGCGGTAGCCGCAAGAGCTACAATGAGCAGTTCTTC	CASGSRKSYNEQFF
14	TRBV27	.	TRBJ1-1	.	TGTGCCAGCAGTTTATGGGGAGTGAACACTGAAGCTTTCTTT	CASSLWGVNTEAFF
15	TRBV19	.	TRBJ1-2	.	TGTGCCAGTAGTATGGGCGAGTATTCTAACTATGGCTACACCTTC	CASSMGEYSNYGYTF
16	TRBV7-9	TRBD2	TRBJ2-3	.	TGTGTCAGCAGCTTAGAGTGGGGGGGATTAACAGATACGCAGTATTTT	CVSSLEWGGLTDTQYF
14	TRBV7-9	.	TRBJ1-5	.	TGTGCCAGCAGACGAGACGGCGCCGGCGGGCCCCAGCATTTT	CASRRDGAGGPQHF
17	TRBV6-4	TRBD2	TRBJ2-6	.	TGTGCCAGCAGCTCCGGGACTAGCCACTCTGGGGCCAACGTCCTGACTTTC	CASSSGTSHSGANVLTF
12	TRBV5-4	.	TRBJ1-1	.	TGTGCCAGCAGCTTGTCCTCAGGGGAAGCTTTCTTT	CASSLSSGEAFF
17	TRBV18	TRBD1	TRBJ1-2	.	TGTGCCAGCTCACCACCTGGAGTCCCCGGGACAGGGATGGGCTACACCTTC	CASSPPGVPGTGMGYTF
15	TRBV7-6	TRBD1	TRBJ1-1	.	TGTGCCAGCAGCTTGGACAGGGGGTTGAACACTGAAGCTTTCTTT	CASSLDRGLNTEAFF
14	TRBV13	TRBD2	TRBJ2-7	.	TGTGCCAGCAGCATGGGGTCGGGACTAGCAGTGCAGTACTTC	CASSMGSGLAVQYF
14	TRBV6-5	TRBD1	TRBJ2-3	.	TGTGCCAGCAACCGGGACAGGGGATCAGATACGCAGTATTTT	CASNRDRGSDTQYF
14	TRBV28	TRBD1	TRBJ1-3	once	TGTGCCAGCAGCCCGACAGGGAAGGGAAACACCATATATTTT	CASSPTGKGNTIYF